In its sample, the clone carrying this T cell receptor beta chain was seen a few times. Germline lookup yields CDR1 PRHDT and CDR2 FYEKMQ (reference sequence). The CDR3 has 14 amino acids. V lost 3 bases and J lost 3, with 12 bases in between. This sample is drawn from a study of T-cell reconstitution after alpha-beta-depleted transplantation in children. Preparation of the TCRbeta library used unique molecular identifiers. TCRdb independently ran MiXCR on the PCR reads; one entry per CDR3 protein. The profile covers about 540,000 distinct CDR3 sequences, with about 16% appearing a single time and 2.5% to 4% taken by the ten largest.

This TCR came from a human donor who donated a stem cell graft to a child with acute lymphoblastic leukemia. The V and J genes are TRBV13 and TRBJ2-7; unclear D gene. This specimen was PBMCs from the stem cell graft donor, taken from the stem cell graft. The CDR3 coding sequence is TGTGCCAGCAGCTTTTATGGAACGAACTACGAGCAGTACTTC. Translated: CASSFYGTNYEQYF.